This T cell receptor (beta chain) was sequenced during a study of T-cell reconstitution after alpha-beta-depleted transplantation in children. This clonotype appeared many times. Unique molecular identifiers were incorporated during preparation of the TCRbeta library. Each CDR3 protein gets one entry after TCRdb re-called the PCR reads with MiXCR. The table lists about 610,000 distinct CDR3 sequences, roughly a tenth of them singletons. V was cut by 7 bases and J by 10 bases, with 20 bases left in between. CDR1 and CDR2 from the germline V gene are SQVTM and ANQGSEA. The CDR3 length is 13 residues. Sample: PBMCs from the stem cell graft donor, taken from the stem cell graft. The TCR sequence derives from a human donor who donated a stem cell graft to a child with acute myeloid leukemia. The rearrangement links TRBV29-1 to TRBJ2-1, with a tentative D call TRBD2 (5 bases). CDR3 bases: TGCAGCGCATACTCCGGGTTCTCGGGGGAGCAGTTCTTC. Its translation: CSAYSGFSGEQFF.